This TCR beta chain came from a study of cytomegalovirus exposure and HLA in healthy donors (dated by TCRdb to about 2017). Regarding the research as a whole: An earlier analysis of a few hundred of the donors reported 250 to 300 Gb of sequence data and approximately 120 million unique TCR beta sequences obtained from about 170 million T cells. Of the approximately 400 genotyped donors, approximately 83% fell in the genetic ancestry cluster associated with self-reported Caucasian donors. In an earlier analysis of 587 of the donors, high-throughput TCR beta sequencing was used to judge whether each TCR beta V gene segment behaved as functional or pseudogenic. Donor age, sex, ethnicity and CMV serostatus were compiled alongside the repertoire data. Rather than drawing on any new phenotypic data, the later analysis identified candidate immune exposures from TCR beta sequences and the way those sequences occurred across donors. Every repertoire in the discovery cohort had been generated on one and the same sequencing platform. The study aimed to test whether cataloging public T cell receptors could reveal signatures of past pathogen exposure. In addition to the first cohort of approximately 650 subjects, a separate validation cohort of 120 different subjects was used. Across under 500 genotyped donors of the cohort, an average of roughly 230,000 unique TCR beta nucleotide sequences per donor were sequenced, and 15% to 20% of those sequences were non-productive. A later genetic analysis used genome-wide SNP genotypes for about 65% of the roughly 700 donors, treating that subset as a discovery cohort. An early release covering roughly 600 HLA-typed donors comprised approximately 290 gigabases of sequencing data and some 79 million unique TCR sequences. Both class I and class II loci were covered by HLA typing, at four-digit resolution. Because of strong linkage in the cohort, a few DR-DQ haplotypes were treated as single units for association and clustering. A later analysis re-examined previously published TCR beta repertoires from more than 550 donors and added high-resolution HLA genotyping to investigate patterns of TCR occurrence. To predict cytomegalovirus infection status, the study combined high-throughput TCR immunosequencing, statistical association of individual TCRs with disease status, and machine learning. The study used immunosequencing to profile the T cell repertoires of approximately 640 subjects and linked those repertoires to cytomegalovirus serostatus. The number of donors typed differed by locus, with roughly 629-640 for A, B, C, DRB1 and DQB1, around 520 for DQA1, 600 to 610 for DPA1, and around 460 for DPB1.

The cohort comprised several hundred healthy bone marrow donors. At the time of sampling, every cohort member was nominally healthy, though immune exposures that went unrecorded were likely present. The donor was CMV seropositive and was included in the group of 289 seropositive cohort members. A peripheral blood sample was provided by each donor, and peripheral blood mononuclear cells were used for TCR beta sequencing. Genomic DNA was extracted from the blood cell samples with the Qiagen DNeasy Blood Extraction Kit. The germline V gene specifies MGHRA as CDR1 and YSYEKL as CDR2. The CDR3 numbers 16 residues from cysteine through phenylalanine. Of all the DNA, just the CDR3 is kept, 48 bases in frame from base 1. Germline trimming: 3 bases from V, 4 bases from J; junction bases outside gene matches: 7. A word on this clone: Its antigen specificity is not known. The input lacks base qualities; no much larger clone sits a single base away.

Broad study findings and their caveats: In this cohort, only TCR beta chains were sequenced, and detectable features were limited by the absence of alpha or paired-chain data. In a later analysis, HLA-associated TCR beta chains were found to be more clonally expanded and to have lower generation probabilities than equally common non-associated chains. A further reported finding was that TCR beta sequences accurately predicted the HLA-A and HLA-B alleles for most subjects in the first cohort. Most TCR sequences were observed very rarely across donors, whereas some public TCRs were present in many individuals. Three of the identified cytomegalovirus-associated TCR beta chains were confirmed in vitro to be specific for cytomegalovirus antigens. The only immune exposure information available for the cohort was CMV serostatus. An association between a missense DCLRE1C variant and V-gene and J-gene trimming of TCR beta chains was found in a later genetic analysis and replicated in an independent cohort. Because HLA typing was missing for some donors at each locus, association tests included only the typed subset. Some IMGT-functional V segments, including TRBV6-2 and TRBV6-3, could not be distinguished by the 87-base-pair reads and were therefore excluded. In a later analysis, TCR association rates were found to vary across HLA loci, with the most associated TCRs seen for DRB1 alleles and the fewest for HLA-C alleles. Cytomegalovirus status was reported to be diagnosed by the classifier with high specificity and sensitivity in both the original and validation cohorts. Linkage disequilibrium might explain the correlated functional status among segregating V segments, but an unknown experimental factor could not be ruled out. At a false discovery rate of 0.05, a later analysis linked 16,000 or so TCR beta sequences to specific HLA alleles. In an earlier analysis of some 500 of the donors, most TCR beta V segments were observed in productive rearrangements about 87% or about 30% of the time, broadly matching IMGT annotations. It was suggested by the authors that the approach could potentially be generalized to other disease states and immunological phenotypes. Sequencing depth was assumed to be roughly uniform across donors in the presence/absence analyses, though that assumption may not hold. A later genetic analysis reported fewer N-insertions in productive TCRs among donors in an Asian-associated ancestry cluster than the approximately 700-donor mean. The study listed 150 to 200 TCR beta chains as associated with cytomegalovirus. According to a later analysis, most CMV-associated TCR beta chains appeared to be HLA-restricted, and the HLA associations seemed to be driven largely by CMV exposure. Because counts were too low, seventeen rarely observed V segments, including chromosome 9 orphons, were left out of the earlier analysis of some 640 of the donors. According to a later analysis, parvovirus B19, influenza, CMV and Epstein-Barr virus appeared linked to several top co-occurrence clusters. Strong co-occurrence of HLA alleles, especially DR and DQ, made assigning TCR associations to individual alleles difficult. The sequencing pipeline was judged likely to have produced a cluster of highly shared sequence variants as a technical artifact.

Receptor amplification or capture employed the immunoSEQ multiplex PCR assay. For the multiplex PCR, a mixture combining 60 forward primers for TCR Vbeta segments and 13 reverse primers for TCR Jbeta segments was used. The CDR3 region of rearranged TCR beta genes was amplified from genomic DNA with a multiplex PCR assay. The Illumina HiSeq System was used to sequence the amplified TCR beta libraries as 87-base-pair reads. Per the source publication's procedure: A later analysis counted about 80 million unique TCR beta chains across the roughly 700 repertoires, and roughly 10 million of these chains were shared by at least two donors. Raw reads were error-corrected and collapsed into unique sequences by a nearest-neighbor algorithm in which closely related sequences were merged to remove PCR and sequencing errors. Alignment of CDR3 sequences to IMGT reference sequences was used to assign V, D and J gene segments. For a sequence to be retained, a match of at least six nucleotides was required to both a V gene segment and a J gene segment. Rearrangements were called productive when the CDR3 lacked stop codons and stayed in frame with V and J; all others were non-productive. Following IMGT convention, CDR3 was defined as the stretch from the second conserved V-encoded cysteine to the conserved J-encoded phenylalanine. The earlier analysis of some 600 of the donors excluded sequences that lacked an unambiguous match to a single V gene segment. In an earlier analysis of a few hundred of the donors, V segments were called functional above 56.7% productive rearrangements and were called segregating when the between-donor standard deviation exceeded 5%. A statistical classification framework was built to diagnose cytomegalovirus status from the catalog of TCR beta chain sequences. In a later analysis, TCR nucleotide sequences were compared against IMGT/GENE-DB human TR gene sequences so that V and J genes could be assigned. A later analysis assigned CDR3 sequences and most-parsimonious VDJ recombination scenarios with the TCRdist pipeline. A later analysis defined each TCR beta chain by its CDR3 amino acid sequence plus V-gene family, and excluded reads lacking a unique V-gene family. To address suspected cross-contamination and a sequencing artifact, a later analysis removed under 600 highly shared, low-generation-probability nucleotide sequences. In a later analysis, a clonal expansion index was calculated for each public chain from normalized within-repertoire ranks of inferred template counts. In a later analysis, generation probabilities were computed with a VDJ recombination model fitted to out-of-frame rearrangements, and the resulting probabilities were checked against IGoR. A later analysis scored TCR-TCR, TCR-HLA and TCR-CMV co-occurrence with hypergeometric tests, applying a repertoire-size bias correction to TCR pairs. False discovery rates were estimated in a later analysis by permuting HLA or CMV assignments 20 times. In a later analysis, co-occurring TCRs were grouped with DBSCAN, and TCRdist sequence similarity was added when clustering was performed within HLA-allele-positive subsets. For co-occurrence clustering, repertoires with fewer than 30,000 or more than 120,000 public chains were excluded, along with four to six repertoires with anomalous nucleotide sharing. TCRdb carries this immuneACCESS record with in-frame sequences only. Its versions omit some clonotypes, under half of them owing to an unresolved V gene in the studies checked, with the rest unexplained. V and J calls and clone size are given by that table; D and trimming were obtained from the DNA. The sample yields about 270,000 clones; just over 85% were counted once. The ten largest clones take up 3.5% to 4.5% of the sample.

What was sequenced was PBMCs. The sequence links TRBV4-1 to TRBJ2-4; the central 9 bases match TRBD2. This receptor was taken from a man between 35 and 55 years old in good health and CMV-seropositive. The CDR3 here reads CASSHIWRGGKNIQYF. The DNA sequence is given as TGCGCCAGCAGCCATATATGGCGGGGGGGGAAAAACATTCAGTACTTC.